What follows describes a single T cell receptor (beta chain). The entry originates in a study of blood T cell repertoires in COVID-19. The overall study: Specimens from acute and convalescent COVID-19 originated in the United States, Italy and Spain. T cells, B-cell-depleted T cells, or PBMCs provided the cDNA or gDNA that served as material.

The CDR3 is 15 amino acids. J lost 6 bases, V lost 7 bases, and 10 bases had no gene match. Germline lookup yields CDR1 MNHEY and CDR2 SVGAGI. Only in-frame clones appear in the TCRdb table, and some are missing; sequencing was by immunoSEQ multiplex PCR. The sample comprises under 250,000 clones, 70% to 90% of which are singletons, and 5% to 7% rests with the top ten. The sequence was obtained from a woman aged 55-70 years with active or convalescent COVID-19. Sequences were obtained from peripheral blood. This chain joins TRBV6-5 and TRBJ2-7; the match to TRBD2 covers 12 bases. The DNA for the CDR3 is TGTGCCAGCAACCTTCTAGCGGGAGGGCCGGGCGAGCAGTACTTC. As protein: CASNLLAGGPGEQYF.